The clone carrying this T cell receptor beta chain was seen at least ten times. The CDR3 consists of 13 residues. The germline V gene encodes CDR1 MNHEY and CDR2 SMNVEV (reference sequence). V shed 5 bases, J shed 6 bases, and the junction held 4 bases outside the gene matches. These data originate in a study of identical twins. With template switching, a universal primer site was added, and the cDNA carried unique molecular identifiers. MiXCR was run by TCRdb on the 5' RACE reads, yielding one entry per CDR3 protein. The sample consists of 1.5 million to 2 million distinct CDR3 sequences, around 33% of them appearing once.

This TCR derives from a newborn girl in good health. V and J are TRBV27 and TRBJ2-7, with TRBD1 identical over 10 bases. Sequenced input: cord blood. The CDR3 protein is CASSPGQGGEQYF. The CDR3 DNA reads TGTGCCAGCAGTCCTGGACAGGGGGGCGAGCAGTACTTC.